This T cell receptor beta chain stems from a study of blood T cell repertoires in COVID-19. In terms of age and location, participants ranged from roughly 18 to 90 years and lived in fewer than 30 US areas. The CDR3 runs 14 residues. The V segment lost 8 bases and the J segment 6 bases; nucleotides outside the gene matches: 6. Germline CDR1 reads SGHRS; CDR2 reads YFSETQ. This table comes from immunoSEQ multiplex PCR, and its TCRdb copy is limited to in-frame clones, with some not included. The table includes about 140,000 clones, around 80% detected once. Material: PBMCs or T cells enriched from blood (not recorded which). The chain uses TRBV5-1 and TRBJ1-6; 9 bases agree with TRBD1. The clonotype comes from a woman in her 50s who had recovered from COVID-19. CDR3 amino acids: CASNTGQGNSPLHF. CDR3 nucleotide sequence: TGCGCCAGTAATACGGGACAGGGTAATTCACCCCTCCACTTT. Supplemented by reference TRBV5-1 and TRBJ1-6, the full variable domain reads KAGVTQTPRYLIKTRGQQVTLSCSPISGHRSVSWYQQTPGQGLQFLFEYFSETQRNKGNFPGRFSGRQFSNSRSEMNVSTLELGDSALYLCASNTGQGNSPLHFGNGTRLTVT.